This is a list of T cell receptor gamma chains from one sample in a study of human gamma delta and Vdelta1 T cells. These TCRs' antigens remain unknown. TCRdb reanalysed the PCR reads with CATT. Of roughly 10,000 gamma-chain clones in the sample, around 42% were seen once. Sequencing used Vdelta1 gamma-delta T cells from blood grown in culture (DOT cells). The receptors originated from a human donor in good health. Each CDR3 is given with its conserved first and last residue. Only some rows state a clone size, as once, few, many or a class for expanded clones.

V gene	J gene	clone size	CDR3 protein	CDR3 DNA
TRGV4	TRGJ1/TRGJ2	once	CATWDWYYKKLF	TGTGCCACCTGGGATTGGTATTATAAGAAACTCTTT
TRGV8	TRGJP2	.	CATWGRGSDWIKTF	TGTGCCACCTGGGGGCGGGGTAGTGATTGGATCAAGACGTTT
TRGV3	TRGJ1/TRGJ2	.	CATWDRPSTRYYYKKLF	TGTGCCACCTGGGACAGGCCCTCTACGCGATATTATTATAAGAAACTCTTT
TRGV8	TRGJ1/TRGJ2	few	CATWDPYYKKLF	TGTGCCACCTGGGATCCCTATTATAAGAAACTCTTT
TRGV4	TRGJ1/TRGJ2	.	CATWDDLNYYKKLF	TGTGCCACCTGGGATGATCTGAATTATTATAAGAAACTCTTT
TRGV2	TRGJP2	once	CATWDGAARDWIKTF	TGTGCCACCTGGGACGGGGCCGCTCGTGATTGGATCAAGACGTTT
TRGV5	TRGJ1/TRGJ2	.	CATWDRQGKKLF	TGTGCCACCTGGGACAGGCAGGGTAAGAAACTCTTT
TRGV4	TRGJ1/TRGJ2	.	CATWDGAGGKLF	TGTGCCACCTGGGATGGGGCCGGTGGGAAACTCTTT
TRGV9	TRGJ1/TRGJ2	.	CALWRYYKKLF	TGTGCCTTGTGGAGGTATTATAAGAAACTCTTT
TRGV9	TRGJ1/TRGJ2	few	CALWGLRDYYKKLF	TGTGCCTTGTGGGGATTAAGGGATTATTATAAGAAACTCTTT
TRGV4	TRGJP1	.	CATWECDTTGWFKIF	TGTGCCACCTGGGAGTGCGATACCACTGGTTGGTTCAAGATATTT
TRGV9	TRGJ1/TRGJ2	few	CALWEDPLRRKLF	TGTGCCTTGTGGGAGGACCCCCTTCGGAGGAAACTCTTT
TRGV9	TRGJP2	few	CALWETLSRRRSSDWIKTF	TGTGCCTTGTGGGAGACCCTCTCTCGTCGTCGTAGTAGTGATTGGATCAAGACGTTT
TRGV10	TRGJ1/TRGJ2	.	CAAWVQNYYKKLF	TGTGCTGCGTGGGTCCAGAATTATTATAAGAAACTCTTT
TRGV3	TRGJP2	once	CATWVGSSDWIKTF	TGTGCCACTTGGGTAGGTAGTAGTGATTGGATCAAGACGTTT
TRGV2	TRGJ1/TRGJ2	.	CATWDGIKKLF	TGTGCCACCTGGGACGGGATAAAGAAACTCTTT
TRGV4	TRGJ1/TRGJ2	.	CATWDELRDKKLF	TGTGCCACCTGGGACGAACTTCGGGATAAGAAACTCTTT
TRGV9	TRGJ1/TRGJ2	few	CALWEVNSYKKLF	TGTGCCTTGTGGGAGGTGAACAGTTATAAGAAACTCTTT
TRGV3	TRGJ1/TRGJ2	.	CATWDRLRGYKKLF	TGTGCCACCTGGGACAGGCTGAGGGGTTATAAGAAACTCTTT
TRGV10	TRGJP1	.	CAAWECTTGWFKIF	TGTGCTGCGTGGGAATGTACCACTGGTTGGTTCAAGATATTT
TRGV10	TRGJ1/TRGJ2	.	CAAWDGITLDYKKLF	TGTGCTGCGTGGGATGGCATCACGTTGGATTATAAGAAACTCTTT
TRGV2	TRGJ1/TRGJ2	few	CATWDGPANYYKKLF	TGTGCCACCTGGGACGGGCCCGCGAATTATTATAAGAAACTCTTT
TRGV9	TRGJ1/TRGJ2	few	CALWEVGPRRYKKLF	TGTGCCTTGTGGGAGGTGGGCCCTCGAAGGTATAAGAAACTCTTT
TRGV8	TRGJP2	medium-sized	CATWDGSDWIKTF	TGTGCCACCTGGGATGGTAGTGATTGGATCAAGACGTTT
TRGV9	TRGJ1/TRGJ2	few	CALWENYYYYKKLF	TGTGCCTTGTGGGAGAATTATTATTATTATAAGAAACTCTTT
TRGV2	TRGJ1/TRGJ2	few	CATWDGQKYKKLF	TGTGCCACCTGGGACGGGCAAAAATATAAGAAACTCTTT
TRGV9	TRGJP	.	CALWDSKSMELGKKIKVF	TGTGCCTTGTGGGATTCTAAAAGCATGGAGTTGGGCAAAAAAATTAAGGTATTT
TRGV9	TRGJ1/TRGJ2	.	CALWDHIYYKKLF	TGTGCCTTGTGGGACCACATTTATTATAAGAAACTCTTT
TRGV10	TRGJ1/TRGJ2	.	CAAPGVEKLF	TGTGCTGCGCCAGGGGTGGAGAAACTCTTT
TRGV4	TRGJP2	.	CATWDVRSDWIKTF	TGTGCCACCTGGGATGTAAGAAGTGATTGGATCAAGACGTTT
TRGV9	TRGJ1/TRGJ2	.	CALWEVMDYYKKLF	TGTGCCTTGTGGGAGGTGATGGATTATTATAAGAAACTCTTT
TRGV4	TRGJ1/TRGJ2	.	CATWDGLTNYKKLF	TGTGCCACCTGGGATGGGCTCACGAATTATAAGAAACTCTTT
TRGV10	TRGJ1/TRGJ2	few	CAAWDLRDYKKLF	TGTGCTGCGTGGGATTTGAGGGATTATAAGAAACTCTTT
TRGV5	TRGJP2	few	CATWDRRGPISSDWIKTF	TGTGCCACCTGGGACAGGCGGGGCCCGATAAGTAGTGATTGGATCAAGACGTTT
TRGV4	TRGJ1/TRGJ2	few	CATWAIIGYKKLF	TGTGCCACCTGGGCAATCATTGGTTATAAGAAACTCTTT
TRGV10	TRGJ1/TRGJ2	.	CAAWATNYYKKLF	TGTGCTGCGTGGGCAACGAATTATTATAAGAAACTCTTT
TRGV2	TRGJ1/TRGJ2	few	CATWDGKMNYYKKLF	TGTGCCACCTGGGACGGGAAAATGAATTATTATAAGAAACTCTTT
TRGV2	TRGJ1/TRGJ2	once	CATWDGLGKKLF	TGTGCCACCTGGGACGGGCTAGGGAAGAAACTCTTT
TRGV9	TRGJ1/TRGJ2	few	CALWEVHVFPYKKLF	TGTGCCTTGTGGGAGGTGCACGTCTTTCCATATAAGAAACTCTTT
TRGV3	TRGJ1/TRGJ2	.	CATWDSPLYYYKKLF	TGTGCCACCTGGGACAGCCCCCTTTATTATTATAAGAAACTCTTT
TRGV8	TRGJP1	.	CATWDRKYGTGWFKIF	TGTGCCACCTGGGATAGGAAGTACGGCACTGGTTGGTTCAAGATATTT
TRGV5	TRGJ1/TRGJ2	.	CATWDRPSYYKKLF	TGTGCCACCTGGGACAGGCCCTCTTATTATAAGAAACTCTTT
TRGV10	TRGJP1	.	CAAWANTGWFKIF	TGTGCTGCGTGGGCTAACACTGGTTGGTTCAAGATATTT